This T cell receptor beta chain originates from a study of neoadjuvant anti-PD-1 for oral cavity cancer (dated by TCRdb to about 2021). Regarding the study in general: Three to four biweekly doses of nivolumab at 3 mg/kg were mostly administered to patients before curative-intent surgical resection. For patients who did not progress, a fourth nivolumab dose was given around day 43, followed by definitive surgical resection on days 50-56. Under RECIST 1.1, patients with complete response, partial response or stable disease were classed as responders, and patients with progression were classed as non-responders. A roughly 32% response rate was observed in the parent correlative cohort, in which about a dozen patients were included.

For deep sequencing, each PBMC sample was run in six replicates, with libraries mostly built from 400 to 500 ng of input genomic DNA. TCRbeta libraries were prepared with the immunoSEQ hsTCRbeta kit according to the manufacturer's instructions. Sequencing of the completed libraries took place using an Illumina NovaSeq 6000 S4 flow cell after they had been pooled to approximately 3 nM. Regarding the original processing steps: The immunoSEQ Analyzer was used for raw data preprocessing and quality control. The analysis was restricted to productive rearrangements, with each unique CDR3 amino acid sequence defining a clonotype. Repertoire clonality was estimated as the Gini-Simpson index, which was calculated using the R package tcR. Gini indices were compared with Student's t test, and associations with tumor size change were assessed by Pearson correlation. This is the immuneACCESS table as TCRdb keeps it, with only in-frame sequences that have V and J called. A part of the clones is gone; compared with another copy, unresolved V genes explain less than half, and the rest is unexplained. V, J and clone size reflect that table, while D and trimming were determined from the DNA. This sample lists about 10,000 clones; about 67% were detected once. The ten largest clones take up around 4.5% of the sample.

The time point label of this sample denotes: after neoadjuvant nivolumab, at surgical resection. The patients had newly diagnosed stage II-IVA oral cavity squamous cell carcinoma and had not received any prior systemic or radiation treatment. The cohort consisted of patients with HPV-negative, locally advanced oral cavity squamous cell carcinoma. No culture maintenance or expansion was done, as the peripheral blood mononuclear cells went straight to analysis. The samples were obtained from a longitudinal correlative study of a single-arm phase II trial testing neoadjuvant nivolumab in oral cavity squamous cell carcinoma. Genomic DNA-based TCRbeta sequencing was performed on subject-matched pre- and post-treatment PBMCs and tumors from three responders and three non-responders. Peripheral blood mononuclear cells were drawn once before nivolumab treatment and a second time after treatment, when surgery took place. The Maxwell RSC DNA from Cells kit was used to extract genomic DNA from PBMCs.

Including cysteine and phenylalanine, the CDR3 has 15 amino acids. Solely the CDR3 DNA is kept, with 45 bases framed from the first base. Trimming accounts for 6 bases at V and 6 bases at J, while the number of junction bases matched to no gene is 7. CDR1 and CDR2 are drawn from the germline V gene (reference sequence): SEHNR, FQNEAQ. On this clone: It has no known antigen specificity. Base qualities were left out, and no much larger clone turns up one base away.

Overall study outcomes, separate from this receptor: Higher pretreatment blood Treg/Th17 ratios correlated with both higher pretreatment blood TCRbeta clonality and lower post-treatment tumor TCRbeta clonality. Only a few patients per response group were included in the TCR analyses, and larger cohorts for validation were called for by the authors. After neoadjuvant nivolumab, non-responders showed significantly higher T cell clonality (Gini index) in PBMCs than responders did.

Sequenced here: PBMCs, sampled after nivolumab (anti-PD-1) treatment. This chain joins TRBV7-9 to TRBJ2-1, with TRBD2 matching 11 junction bases. The sequence was collected from a person aged 35 to 85 with oral cavity squamous cell carcinoma. CDR3 protein: CASSRTSGSRNEQFF. The nucleotides are TGTGCCAGCAGTCGTACTAGCGGGAGCCGCAATGAGCAGTTCTTC. When the CDR3 is completed using the reference TRBV7-9 and TRBJ2-1 genes on either side, the full variable domain is DTGVSQNPRHKITKRGQNVTFRCDPISEHNRLYWYRQTLGQGPEFLTYFQNEAQLEKSRLLSDRFSAERPKGSFSTLEIQRTEQGDSAMYLCASSRTSGSRNEQFFGPGTRLTVL.